This T cell receptor (beta chain) was found in a study of shared clonotypes between healthy human individuals. Overall study results and limits: Estimated clonotype richness was generally higher in naive than memory subsets.

The protocol was immunoSEQ multiplex PCR, while the TCRdb copy is restricted to in-frame clones and leaves out a portion. Among roughly 850,000 clones listed, about 96% were seen once. Trimming left V 2 bases short and J 7 bases short, with 19 bases between. The germline V gene has CDR1 SGHTS and CDR2 YDEGEE. The length of the CDR3 is 15 residues. The naive CD8 subset, CD45RO-negative cells positively selected for CCR7, excluded terminally differentiated effector memory CD45RA+ cells. For this clone: No antigen is known for it.

This chain links TRBV5-8 with TRBJ2-7, with D perhaps matching TRBD1 or TRBD2 (5 bases each). This TCR derives from a man younger than 45 in good health. Sequenced: naive CD8+ T cells sorted from blood. CDR3 sequence: CASSFWPGTSEEQYF. In DNA form, the CDR3 reads TGTGCCAGCAGCTTTTGGCCAGGGACCTCGGAGGAGCAGTACTTC.